Listed below are T cell receptor beta chains from one sample, sequenced in a study of cytomegalovirus exposure and HLA in healthy donors. Data came from immunoSEQ multiplex PCR; TCRdb stores just in-frame clones and leaves some out. This sample has roughly 150,000 clones; approximately 78% occur once, and the top ten carry roughly 2%. Sequenced sample: PBMCs. These receptors were taken from a woman aged 18 to 35 in good health and CMV-seronegative. Each CDR3 is given with its conserved first and last residue.

j_call | v_call | cdr3_aa
TRBJ1-1 | TRBV10-1 | CASRRFWTLNTEAFF
TRBJ1-2 | TRBV29-1 | CSVVRAGATNYGYTF
TRBJ2-3 | TRBV30 | CAWSVHLETDTQYF
TRBJ2-2 | TRBV9 | CASSITGTAGTGELFF
TRBJ2-1 | TRBV10-3 | CAISEVRDSRSYNEQFF
TRBJ2-7 | TRBV25-1 | CASSGGDGTASYEQYF
TRBJ2-3 | TRBV2 | CASRQGTDTQYF
TRBJ1-2 | TRBV18 | CASSPPMTANYGYTF
TRBJ1-1 | TRBV28 | CASSGQGRWTEAFF
TRBJ1-1 | TRBV6-5 | CASSYRAGLRNTEAFF
TRBJ2-7 | TRBV28 | CASSLEDQGAEQYF
TRBJ2-4 | TRBV9 | CASSAGGLAKNIQYF
TRBJ2-7 | TRBV18 | CASSPQGQGSSYEQYF